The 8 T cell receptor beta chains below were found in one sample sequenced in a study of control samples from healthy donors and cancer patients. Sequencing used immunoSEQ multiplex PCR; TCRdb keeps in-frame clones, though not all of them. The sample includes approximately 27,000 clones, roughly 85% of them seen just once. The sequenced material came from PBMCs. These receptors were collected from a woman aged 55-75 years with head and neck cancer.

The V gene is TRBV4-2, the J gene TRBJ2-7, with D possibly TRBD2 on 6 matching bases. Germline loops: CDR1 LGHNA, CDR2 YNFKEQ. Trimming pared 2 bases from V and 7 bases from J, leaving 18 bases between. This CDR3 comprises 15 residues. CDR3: CASSQFGREMGEQYF. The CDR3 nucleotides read TGTGCCAGCAGCCAATTCGGACGGGAGATGGGGGAGCAGTACTTC.

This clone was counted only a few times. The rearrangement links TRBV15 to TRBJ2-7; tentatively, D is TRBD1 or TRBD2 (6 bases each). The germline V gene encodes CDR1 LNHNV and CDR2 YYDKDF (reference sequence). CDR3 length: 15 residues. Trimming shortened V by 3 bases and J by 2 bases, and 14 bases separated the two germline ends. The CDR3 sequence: CATSSGGGRTYEQYF. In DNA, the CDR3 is TGTGCCACCAGCAGTGGAGGGGGGAGGACCTACGAGCAGTACTTC.

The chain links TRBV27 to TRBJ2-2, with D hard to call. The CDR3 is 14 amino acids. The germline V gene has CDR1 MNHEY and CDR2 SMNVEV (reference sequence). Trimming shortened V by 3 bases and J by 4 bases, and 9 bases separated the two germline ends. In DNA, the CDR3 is TGTGCCAGCAGTTTCGGGCCATTCACCGGGGAGCTGTTTTTT. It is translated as CASSFGPFTGELFF.

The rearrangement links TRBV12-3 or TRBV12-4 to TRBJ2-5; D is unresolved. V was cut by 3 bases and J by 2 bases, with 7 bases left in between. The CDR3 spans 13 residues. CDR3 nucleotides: TGTGCCAGCAGTTTTACCAGACAAGAGACCCAGTACTTC. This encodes CASSFTRQETQYF.

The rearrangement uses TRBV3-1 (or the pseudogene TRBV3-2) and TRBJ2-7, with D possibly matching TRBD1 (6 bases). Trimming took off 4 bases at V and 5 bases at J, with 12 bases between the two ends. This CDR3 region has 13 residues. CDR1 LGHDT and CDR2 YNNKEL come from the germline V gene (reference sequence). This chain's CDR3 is CASSRNRVHEQYF. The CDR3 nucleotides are TGTGCCAGCAGCCGGAACAGGGTCCACGAGCAGTACTTC.

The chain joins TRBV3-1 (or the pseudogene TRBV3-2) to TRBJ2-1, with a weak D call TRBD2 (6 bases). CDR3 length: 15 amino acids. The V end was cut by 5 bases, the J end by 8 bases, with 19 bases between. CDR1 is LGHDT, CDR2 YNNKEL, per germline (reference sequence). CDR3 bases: TGTGCCAGCAGCGGGTCCTTCGCGGGAAGAGATGAGCAGTTCTTC. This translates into CASSGSFAGRDEQFF.

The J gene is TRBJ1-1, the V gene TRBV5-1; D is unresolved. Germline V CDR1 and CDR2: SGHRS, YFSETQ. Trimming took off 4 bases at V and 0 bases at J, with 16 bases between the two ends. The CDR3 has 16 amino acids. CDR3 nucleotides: TGCGCCAGCAGCCCCGATCCATCCGCATTGAACACTGAAGCTTTCTTT. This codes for CASSPDPSALNTEAFF.

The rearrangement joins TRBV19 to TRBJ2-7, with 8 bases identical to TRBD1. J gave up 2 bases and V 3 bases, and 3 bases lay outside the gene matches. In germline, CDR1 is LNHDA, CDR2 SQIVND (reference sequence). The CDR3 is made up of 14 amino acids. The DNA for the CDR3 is TGTGCCAGTAGTATGACAGGGGCGACCTACGAGCAGTACTTC. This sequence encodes CASSMTGATYEQYF.